This T cell receptor beta chain stems from a study of T cell repertoires in cytomegalovirus infection. Broader study findings: Ex vivo responses were dominated by HLA-C-restricted CMV-specific TCR beta clonotypes.

There are a few counts of this clonotype. Its antigen is unknown. MiXCR, run by TCRdb on the reads, gives a single entry per CDR3 protein. The top ten clones hold 1.5% to 2% of a sample with some 220,000 distinct CDR3 sequences, about 12% of them seen once. This CDR3 has 15 residues. Germline V gene lookup returns CDR1 MDHEN and CDR2 SYDVKM. V gave up 3 bases and J gave up 2 bases, with 14 bases separating them. Sequenced material: PBMCs. The receptor comes from a human donor in good health (CMV status not recorded). Some clones in this sample may be carry-over from other donors' samples. V usage is TRBV28 and J usage is TRBJ2-7; D is perhaps TRBD2 (7 bases). The CDR3 here is CASSLGGAETYEQYF. The CDR3 nucleotides are TGTGCCAGCAGTTTGGGGGGGGCAGAGACCTACGAGCAGTACTTC.